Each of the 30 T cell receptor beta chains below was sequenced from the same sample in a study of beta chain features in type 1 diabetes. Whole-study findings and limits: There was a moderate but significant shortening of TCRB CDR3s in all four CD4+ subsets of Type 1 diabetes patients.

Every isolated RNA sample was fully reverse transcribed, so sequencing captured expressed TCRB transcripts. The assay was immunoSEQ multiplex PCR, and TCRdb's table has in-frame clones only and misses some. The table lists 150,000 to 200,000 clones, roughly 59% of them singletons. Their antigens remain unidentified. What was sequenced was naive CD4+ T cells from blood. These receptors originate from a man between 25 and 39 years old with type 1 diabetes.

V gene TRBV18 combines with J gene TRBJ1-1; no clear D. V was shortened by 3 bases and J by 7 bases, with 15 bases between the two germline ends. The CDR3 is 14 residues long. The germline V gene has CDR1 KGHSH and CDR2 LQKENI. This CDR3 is CASSPPHYDGEAFF. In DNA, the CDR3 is TGTGCCAGCTCACCCCCACATTATGACGGTGAAGCTTTCTTT. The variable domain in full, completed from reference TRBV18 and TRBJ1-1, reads NAGVMQNPRHLVRRRGQEARLRCSPMKGHSHVYWYRQLPEEGLKFMVYLQKENIIDESGMPKERFSAEFPKEGPSILRIQQVVRGDSAAYFCASSPPHYDGEAFFGQGTRLTVV.

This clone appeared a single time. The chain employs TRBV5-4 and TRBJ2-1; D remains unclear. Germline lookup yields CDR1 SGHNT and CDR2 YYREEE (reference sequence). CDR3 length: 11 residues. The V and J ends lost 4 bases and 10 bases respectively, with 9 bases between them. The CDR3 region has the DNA TGTGCCAGCAGCCTGGAAGGGGAGCAGTTCTTC. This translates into CASSLEGEQFF.

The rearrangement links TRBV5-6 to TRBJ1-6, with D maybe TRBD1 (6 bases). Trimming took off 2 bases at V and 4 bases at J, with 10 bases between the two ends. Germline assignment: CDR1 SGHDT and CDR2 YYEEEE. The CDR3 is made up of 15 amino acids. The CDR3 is CASSFRQVYNSPLHF. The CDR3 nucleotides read TGTGCCAGCAGCTTCCGACAGGTTTATAATTCACCCCTCCACTTT.

The CDR3 spells CASSFLGQLNTEAFF. CDR3 nucleotides: TGTGCCAGCAGCTTCCTAGGACAGTTGAACACTGAAGCTTTCTTT. This sequence joins TRBV5-6 and TRBJ1-1; D possibly corresponds to TRBD1 (6 bases). V was pared by 2 bases and J by 0 bases, with 11 bases between. The CDR3 covers 15 residues. CDR1 and CDR2 from the germline V gene are SGHDT and YYEEEE.

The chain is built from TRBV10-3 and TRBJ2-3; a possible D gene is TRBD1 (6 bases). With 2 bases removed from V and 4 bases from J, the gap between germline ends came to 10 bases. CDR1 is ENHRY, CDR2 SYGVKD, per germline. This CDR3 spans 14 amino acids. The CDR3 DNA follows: TGTGCCATCAGTGAGACAGGGCAGGCAGATACGCAGTATTTT. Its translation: CAISETGQADTQYF.

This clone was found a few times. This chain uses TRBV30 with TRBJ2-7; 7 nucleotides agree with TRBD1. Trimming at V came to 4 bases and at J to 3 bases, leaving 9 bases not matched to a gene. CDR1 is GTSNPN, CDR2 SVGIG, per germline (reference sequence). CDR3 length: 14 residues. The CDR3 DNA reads TGTGCCTGGATTTCGGCCAGGGGGAACTACGAGCAGTACTTC. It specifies CAWISARGNYEQYF. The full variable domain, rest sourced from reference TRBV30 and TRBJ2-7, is SQTIHQWPATLVQPVGSPLSLECTVEGTSNPNLYWYRQAAGRGLQLLFYSVGIGQISSEVPQNLSASRPQDRQFILSSKKLLLSDSGFYLCAWISARGNYEQYFGPGTRLTVT.

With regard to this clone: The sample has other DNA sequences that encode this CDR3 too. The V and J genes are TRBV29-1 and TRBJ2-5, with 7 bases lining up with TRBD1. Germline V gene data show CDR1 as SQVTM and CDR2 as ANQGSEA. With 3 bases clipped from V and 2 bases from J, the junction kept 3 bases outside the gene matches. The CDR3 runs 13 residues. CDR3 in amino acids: CSVESGGQETQYF. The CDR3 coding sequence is TGCAGCGTTGAGTCAGGGGGACAAGAGACCCAGTACTTC.

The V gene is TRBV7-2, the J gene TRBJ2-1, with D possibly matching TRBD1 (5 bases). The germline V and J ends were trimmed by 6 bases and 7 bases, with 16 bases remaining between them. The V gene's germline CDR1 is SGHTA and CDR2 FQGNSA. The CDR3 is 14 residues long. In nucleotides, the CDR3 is TGTGCCAGCAGGAGCCCTGGGGCGATAAATGAGCAGTTCTTC. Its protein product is CASRSPGAINEQFF.

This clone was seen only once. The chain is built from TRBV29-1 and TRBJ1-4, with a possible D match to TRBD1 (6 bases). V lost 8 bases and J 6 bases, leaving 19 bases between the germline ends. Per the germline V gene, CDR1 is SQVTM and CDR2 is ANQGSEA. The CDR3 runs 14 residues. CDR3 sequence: CSSKERGMDEKLFF. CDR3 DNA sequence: TGCAGCTCAAAGGAGAGGGGGATGGATGAAAAACTGTTTTTT. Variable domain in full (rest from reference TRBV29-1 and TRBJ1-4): SAVISQKPSRDICQRGTSLTIQCQVDSQVTMMFWYRQQPGQSLTLIATANQGSEATYESGFVIDKFPISRPNLTFSTLTVSNMSPEDSSIYLCSSKERGMDEKLFFGSGTQLSVL.

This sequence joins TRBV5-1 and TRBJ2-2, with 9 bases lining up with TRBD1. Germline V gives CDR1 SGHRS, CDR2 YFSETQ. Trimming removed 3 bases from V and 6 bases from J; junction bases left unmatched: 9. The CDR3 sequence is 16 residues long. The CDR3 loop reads CASSYTPDRGAGELFF. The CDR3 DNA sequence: TGCGCCAGCAGCTATACACCGGACAGGGGCGCCGGGGAGCTGTTTTTT.

The CDR3 spells CASIPWGSSGANVLTF. The DNA for the CDR3 is TGTGCCAGCATCCCTTGGGGCAGCTCTGGGGCCAACGTCCTGACTTTC. The chain joins TRBV28 to TRBJ2-6, with a weak D call TRBD1 (5 bases). CDR3 length: 16 amino acids. Germline V gene lookup returns CDR1 MDHEN and CDR2 SYDVKM. With 7 bases removed from V and 0 bases from J, the gap between germline ends came to 13 bases.

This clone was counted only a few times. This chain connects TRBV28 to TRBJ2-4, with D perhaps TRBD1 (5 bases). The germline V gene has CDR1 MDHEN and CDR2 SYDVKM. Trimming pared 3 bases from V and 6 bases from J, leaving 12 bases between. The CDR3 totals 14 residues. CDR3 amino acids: CASSLGQEGNIQYF. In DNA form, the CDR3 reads TGTGCCAGCAGTTTGGGGCAGGAAGGAAACATTCAGTACTTC.

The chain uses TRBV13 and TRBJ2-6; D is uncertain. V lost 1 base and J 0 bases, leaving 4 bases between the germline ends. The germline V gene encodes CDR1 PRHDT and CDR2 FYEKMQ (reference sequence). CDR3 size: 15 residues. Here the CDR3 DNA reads TGTGCCAGCAGCTTAGTCGGCTCTGGGGCCAACGTCCTGACTTTC. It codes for CASSLVGSGANVLTF.

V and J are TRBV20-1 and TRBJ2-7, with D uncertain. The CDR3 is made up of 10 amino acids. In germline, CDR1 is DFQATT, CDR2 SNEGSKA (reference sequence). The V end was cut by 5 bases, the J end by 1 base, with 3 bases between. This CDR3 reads CSAGSYEQYF. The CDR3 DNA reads TGCAGTGCTGGTTCCTACGAGCAGTACTTC.

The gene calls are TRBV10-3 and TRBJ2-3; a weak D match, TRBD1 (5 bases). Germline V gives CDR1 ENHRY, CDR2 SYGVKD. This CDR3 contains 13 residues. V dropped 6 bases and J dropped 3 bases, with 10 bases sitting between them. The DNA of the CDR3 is TGTGCCATCAGGGAGACAGCTACAGATACGCAGTATTTT. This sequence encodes CAIRETATDTQYF.

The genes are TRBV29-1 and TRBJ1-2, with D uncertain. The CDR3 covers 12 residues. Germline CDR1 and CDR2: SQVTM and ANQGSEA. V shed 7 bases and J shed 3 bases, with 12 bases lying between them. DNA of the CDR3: TGCAGCGCCGACCCTGGGGACTATGGCTACACCTTC. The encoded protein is CSADPGDYGYTF.

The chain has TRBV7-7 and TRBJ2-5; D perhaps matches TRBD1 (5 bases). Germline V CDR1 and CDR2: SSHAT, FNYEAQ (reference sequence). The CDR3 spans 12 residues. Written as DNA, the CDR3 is TGTGCTTCCTCAGACAGTCAAGAGACCCAGTACTTC. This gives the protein CASSDSQETQYF.

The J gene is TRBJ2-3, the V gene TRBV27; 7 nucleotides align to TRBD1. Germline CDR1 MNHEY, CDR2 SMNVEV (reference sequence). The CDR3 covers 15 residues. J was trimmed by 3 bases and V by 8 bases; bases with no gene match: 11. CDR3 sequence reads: CASRLWDSGTDTQYF. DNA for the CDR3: TGTGCCAGCCGCCTCTGGGACAGTGGGACAGATACGCAGTATTTT.

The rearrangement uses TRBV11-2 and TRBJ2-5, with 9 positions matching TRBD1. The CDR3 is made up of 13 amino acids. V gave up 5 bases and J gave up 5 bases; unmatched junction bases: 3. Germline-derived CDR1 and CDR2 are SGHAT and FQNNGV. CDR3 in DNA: TGTGCCAGCAGCCGCGACAGGGGGGAGACCCAGTACTTC. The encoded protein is CASSRDRGETQYF.

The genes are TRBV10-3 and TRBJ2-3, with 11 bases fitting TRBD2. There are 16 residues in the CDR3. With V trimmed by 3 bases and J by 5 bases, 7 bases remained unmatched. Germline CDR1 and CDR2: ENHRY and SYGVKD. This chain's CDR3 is CAISDRTSGPGDTQYF. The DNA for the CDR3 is TGTGCCATCAGTGATAGGACTAGCGGGCCCGGAGATACGCAGTATTTT.

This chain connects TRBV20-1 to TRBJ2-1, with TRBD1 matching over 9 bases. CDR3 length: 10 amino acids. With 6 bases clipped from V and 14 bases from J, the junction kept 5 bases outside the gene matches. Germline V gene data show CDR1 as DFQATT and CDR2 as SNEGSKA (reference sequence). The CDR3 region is CSAGTGLEFF. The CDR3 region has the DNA TGCAGTGCGGGGACAGGGCTAGAGTTCTTC.

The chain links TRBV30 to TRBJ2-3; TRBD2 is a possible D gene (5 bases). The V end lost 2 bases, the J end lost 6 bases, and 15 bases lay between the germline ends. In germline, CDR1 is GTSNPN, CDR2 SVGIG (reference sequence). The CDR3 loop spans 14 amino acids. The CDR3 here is CAWSSLTGSDTQYF. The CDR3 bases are TGTGCCTGGAGTAGCCTGACGGGGTCTGATACGCAGTATTTT.

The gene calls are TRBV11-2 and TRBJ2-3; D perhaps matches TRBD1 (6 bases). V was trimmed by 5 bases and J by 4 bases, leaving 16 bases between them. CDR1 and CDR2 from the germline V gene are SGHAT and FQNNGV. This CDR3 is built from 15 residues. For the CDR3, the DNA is TGTGCCAGCAGCCCGACACAGGGTTGGGCAGATACGCAGTATTTT. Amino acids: CASSPTQGWADTQYF.

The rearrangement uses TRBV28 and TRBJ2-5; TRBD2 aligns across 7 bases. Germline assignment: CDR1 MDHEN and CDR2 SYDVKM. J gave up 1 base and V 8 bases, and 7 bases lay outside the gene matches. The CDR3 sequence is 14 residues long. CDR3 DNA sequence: TGTGCCAGCTCCGGCGGGAGCCGCCAAGAGACCCAGTACTTC. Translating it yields CASSGGSRQETQYF.

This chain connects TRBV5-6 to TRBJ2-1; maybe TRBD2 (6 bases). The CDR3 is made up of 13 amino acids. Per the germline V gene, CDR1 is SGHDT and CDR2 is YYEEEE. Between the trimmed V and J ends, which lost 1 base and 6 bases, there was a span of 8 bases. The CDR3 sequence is CASSLNGGNEQFF. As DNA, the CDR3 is TGTGCCAGCAGCTTGAACGGGGGCAATGAGCAGTTCTTC.

The chain's CDR3 is CSVETGGVSGNTIYF. The CDR3 bases are TGCAGCGTTGAAACAGGGGGAGTCTCTGGAAACACCATATATTTT. This chain uses TRBV29-1 with TRBJ1-3; 8 bases fit TRBD1. The germline V gene encodes CDR1 SQVTM and CDR2 ANQGSEA. This CDR3 spans 15 amino acids. The ends lost 2 bases at V and 0 bases at J; junction bases unmatched: 3.

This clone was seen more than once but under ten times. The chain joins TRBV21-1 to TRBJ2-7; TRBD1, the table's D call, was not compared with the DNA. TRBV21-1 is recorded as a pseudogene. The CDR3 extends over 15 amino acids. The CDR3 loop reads CASSKAWRHSYEQYF. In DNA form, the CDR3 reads TGTGCCAGCAGCAAAGCATGGCGACACTCCTACGAGCAGTACTTC.

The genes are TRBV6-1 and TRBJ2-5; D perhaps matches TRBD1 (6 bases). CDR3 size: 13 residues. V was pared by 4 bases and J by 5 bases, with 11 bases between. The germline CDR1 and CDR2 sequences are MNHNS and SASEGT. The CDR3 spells CASSGAGEETQYF. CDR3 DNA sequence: TGTGCCAGCAGTGGCGCAGGGGAGGAGACCCAGTACTTC.

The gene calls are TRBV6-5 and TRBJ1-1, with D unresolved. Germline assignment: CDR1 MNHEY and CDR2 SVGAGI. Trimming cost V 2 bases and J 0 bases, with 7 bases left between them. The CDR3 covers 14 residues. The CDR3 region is CASSYSTLNTEAFF. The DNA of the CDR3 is TGTGCCAGCAGTTACAGCACCCTGAACACTGAAGCTTTCTTT.

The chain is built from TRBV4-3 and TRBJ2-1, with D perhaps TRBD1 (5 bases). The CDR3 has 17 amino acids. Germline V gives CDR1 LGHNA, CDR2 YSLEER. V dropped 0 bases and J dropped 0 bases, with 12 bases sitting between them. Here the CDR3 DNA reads TGCGCCAGCAGCCAAGAAGGGGCCCAAAGCTCCTACAATGAGCAGTTCTTC. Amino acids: CASSQEGAQSSYNEQFF.